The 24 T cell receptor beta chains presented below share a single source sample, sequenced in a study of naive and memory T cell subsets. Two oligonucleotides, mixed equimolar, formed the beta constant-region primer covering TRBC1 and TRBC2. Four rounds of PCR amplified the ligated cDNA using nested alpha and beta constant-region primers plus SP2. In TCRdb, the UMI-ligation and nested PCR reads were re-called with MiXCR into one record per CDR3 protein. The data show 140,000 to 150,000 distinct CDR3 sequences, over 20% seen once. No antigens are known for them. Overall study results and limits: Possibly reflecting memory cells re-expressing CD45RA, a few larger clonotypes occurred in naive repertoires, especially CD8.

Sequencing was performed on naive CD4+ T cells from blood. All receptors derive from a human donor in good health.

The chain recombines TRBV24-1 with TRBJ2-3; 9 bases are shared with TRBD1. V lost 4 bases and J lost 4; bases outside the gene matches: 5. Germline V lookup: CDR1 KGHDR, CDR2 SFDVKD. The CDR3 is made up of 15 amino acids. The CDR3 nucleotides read TGTGCCACCAGTGAGGGGACAGGGATTCCAGATACGCAGTATTTT. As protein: CATSEGTGIPDTQYF.

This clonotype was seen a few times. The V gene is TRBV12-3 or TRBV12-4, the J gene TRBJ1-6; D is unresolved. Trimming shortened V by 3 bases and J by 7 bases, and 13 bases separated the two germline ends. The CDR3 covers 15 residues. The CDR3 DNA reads TGTGCCAGCAGTTTCGGGCGCGTCGAGAATTCACCCCTCCACTTT. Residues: CASSFGRVENSPLHF.

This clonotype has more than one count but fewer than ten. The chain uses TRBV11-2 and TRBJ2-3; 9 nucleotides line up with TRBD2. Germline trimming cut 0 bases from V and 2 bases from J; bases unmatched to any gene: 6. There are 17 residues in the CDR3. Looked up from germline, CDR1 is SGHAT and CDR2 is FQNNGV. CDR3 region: CASSLDGGLAPTDTQYF. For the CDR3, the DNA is TGTGCCAGCAGCTTAGACGGCGGACTAGCGCCCACAGATACGCAGTATTTT.

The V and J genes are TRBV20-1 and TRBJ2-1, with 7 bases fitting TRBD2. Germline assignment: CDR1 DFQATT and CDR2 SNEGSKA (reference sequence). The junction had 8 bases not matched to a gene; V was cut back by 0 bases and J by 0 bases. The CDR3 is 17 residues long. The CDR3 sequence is CSARDRGLRSSYNEQFF. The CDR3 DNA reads TGCAGTGCTAGAGATCGGGGACTACGGAGCTCCTACAATGAGCAGTTCTTC.

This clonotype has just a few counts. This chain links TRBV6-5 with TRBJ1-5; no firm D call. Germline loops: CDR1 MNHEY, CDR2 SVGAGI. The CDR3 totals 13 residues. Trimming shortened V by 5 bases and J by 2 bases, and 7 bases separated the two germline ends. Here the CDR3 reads CASSASGNQPQHF. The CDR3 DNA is TGTGCCAGCAGTGCTTCTGGCAATCAGCCCCAGCATTTT.

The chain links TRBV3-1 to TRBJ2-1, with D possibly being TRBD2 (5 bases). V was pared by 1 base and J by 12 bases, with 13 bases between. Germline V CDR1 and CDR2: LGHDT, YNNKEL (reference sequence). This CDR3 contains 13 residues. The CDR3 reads CASSQGLALGQFF. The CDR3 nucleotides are TGTGCCAGCAGCCAAGGTCTAGCACTTGGGCAGTTCTTC.

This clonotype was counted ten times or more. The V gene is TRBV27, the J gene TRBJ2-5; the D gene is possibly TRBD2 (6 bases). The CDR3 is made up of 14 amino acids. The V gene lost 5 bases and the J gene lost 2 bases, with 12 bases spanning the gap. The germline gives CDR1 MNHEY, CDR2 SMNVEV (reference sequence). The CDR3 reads CASSRASEQETQYF. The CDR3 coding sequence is TGTGCCAGCAGTCGGGCTAGCGAGCAAGAGACCCAGTACTTC.

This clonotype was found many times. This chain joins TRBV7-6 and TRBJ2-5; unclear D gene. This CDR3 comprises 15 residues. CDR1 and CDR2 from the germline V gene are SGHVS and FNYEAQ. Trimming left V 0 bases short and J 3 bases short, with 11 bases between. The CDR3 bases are TGTGCCAGCAGCTTAGCCTGGAAGGCGAAAGAGACCCAGTACTTC. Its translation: CASSLAWKAKETQYF.

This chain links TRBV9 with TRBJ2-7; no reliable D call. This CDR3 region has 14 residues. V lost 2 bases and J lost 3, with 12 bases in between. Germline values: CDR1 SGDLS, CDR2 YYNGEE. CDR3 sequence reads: CASSVGQTNYEQYF. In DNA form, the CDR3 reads TGTGCCAGCAGCGTCGGGCAGACGAACTACGAGCAGTACTTC.

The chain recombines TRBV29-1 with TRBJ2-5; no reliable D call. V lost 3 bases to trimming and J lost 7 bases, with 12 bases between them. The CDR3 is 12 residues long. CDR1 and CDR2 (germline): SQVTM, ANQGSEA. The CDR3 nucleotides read TGCAGCGTTGACCACCCATTAGGGACCCAGTACTTC. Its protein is CSVDHPLGTQYF.

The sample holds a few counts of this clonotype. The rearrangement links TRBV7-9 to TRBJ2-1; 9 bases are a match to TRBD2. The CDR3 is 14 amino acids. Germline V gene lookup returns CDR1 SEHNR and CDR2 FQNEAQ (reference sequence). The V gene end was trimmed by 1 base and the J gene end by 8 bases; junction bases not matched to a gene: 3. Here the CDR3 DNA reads TGTGCCAGCAGCTTAGGGGCTAGCGGGGATGAGCAGTTCTTC. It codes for CASSLGASGDEQFF.

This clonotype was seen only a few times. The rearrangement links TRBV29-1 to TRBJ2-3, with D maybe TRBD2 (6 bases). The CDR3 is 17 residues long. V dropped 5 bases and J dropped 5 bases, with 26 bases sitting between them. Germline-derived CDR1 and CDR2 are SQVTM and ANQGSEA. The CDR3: CSVPRKGTYGGGDTQYF. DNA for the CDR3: TGCAGCGTTCCAAGGAAGGGGACTTACGGTGGGGGAGATACGCAGTATTTT.

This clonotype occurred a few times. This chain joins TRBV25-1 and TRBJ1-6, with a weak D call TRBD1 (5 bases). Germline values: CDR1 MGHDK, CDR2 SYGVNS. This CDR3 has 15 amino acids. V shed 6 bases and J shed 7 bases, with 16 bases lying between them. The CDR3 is CASSKSRRGNSPLHF. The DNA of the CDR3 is TGTGCCAGCAGCAAATCAAGGAGGGGAAATTCACCCCTCCACTTT.

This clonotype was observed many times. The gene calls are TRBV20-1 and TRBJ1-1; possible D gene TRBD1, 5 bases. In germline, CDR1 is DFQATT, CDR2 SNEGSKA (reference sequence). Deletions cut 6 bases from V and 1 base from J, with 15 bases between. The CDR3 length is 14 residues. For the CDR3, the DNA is TGCAGTGCCAGCTCAGCAGGGAGGAACACTGAAGCTTTCTTT. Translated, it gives CSASSAGRNTEAFF.

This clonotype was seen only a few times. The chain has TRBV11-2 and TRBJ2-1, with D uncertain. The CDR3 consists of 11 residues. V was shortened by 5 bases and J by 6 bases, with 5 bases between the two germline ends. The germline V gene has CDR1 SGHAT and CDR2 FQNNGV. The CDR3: CASSAFNEQFF. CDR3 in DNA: TGTGCCAGCAGCGCCTTCAATGAGCAGTTCTTC.

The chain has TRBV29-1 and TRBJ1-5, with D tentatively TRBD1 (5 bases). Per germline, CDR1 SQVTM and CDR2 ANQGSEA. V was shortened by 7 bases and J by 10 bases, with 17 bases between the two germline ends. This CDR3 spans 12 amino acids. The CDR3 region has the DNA TGCAGCGCATCTCAGGGTGGTCTTCCCCAGCATTTT. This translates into CSASQGGLPQHF.

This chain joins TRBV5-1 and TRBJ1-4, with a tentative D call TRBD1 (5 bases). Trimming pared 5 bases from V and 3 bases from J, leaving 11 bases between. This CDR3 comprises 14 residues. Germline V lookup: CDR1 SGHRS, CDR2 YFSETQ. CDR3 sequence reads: CASRPGTANEKLFF. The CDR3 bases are TGCGCCAGCAGACCCGGGACCGCTAATGAAAAACTGTTTTTT.

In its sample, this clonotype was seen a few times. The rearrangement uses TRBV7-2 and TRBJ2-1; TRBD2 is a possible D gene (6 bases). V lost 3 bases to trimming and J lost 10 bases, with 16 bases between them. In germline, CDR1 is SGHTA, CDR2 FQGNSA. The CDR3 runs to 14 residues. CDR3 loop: CASSFSRGIEEQFF. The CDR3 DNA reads TGTGCCAGCAGCTTTTCTCGGGGGATCGAAGAGCAGTTCTTC.

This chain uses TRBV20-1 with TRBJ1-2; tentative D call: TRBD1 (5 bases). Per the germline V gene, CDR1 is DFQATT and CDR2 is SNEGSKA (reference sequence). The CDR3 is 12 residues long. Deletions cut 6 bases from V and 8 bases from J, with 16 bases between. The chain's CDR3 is CSARDGPQGYTF. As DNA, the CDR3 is TGCAGTGCCCGGGACGGGCCCCAGGGCTACACCTTC.

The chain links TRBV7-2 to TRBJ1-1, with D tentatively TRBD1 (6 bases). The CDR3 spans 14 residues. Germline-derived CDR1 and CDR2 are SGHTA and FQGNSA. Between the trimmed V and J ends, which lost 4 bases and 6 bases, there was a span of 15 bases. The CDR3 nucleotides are TGTGCCAGCAGCTCCAGGGGTAAAGGAGCTGAAGCTTTCTTT. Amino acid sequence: CASSSRGKGAEAFF.

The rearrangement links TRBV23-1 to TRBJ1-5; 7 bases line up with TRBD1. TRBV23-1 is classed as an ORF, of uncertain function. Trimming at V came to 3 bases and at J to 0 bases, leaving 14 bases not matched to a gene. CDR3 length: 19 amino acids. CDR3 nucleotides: TGCGCCAGCAGTCAGGCGACAGGGAGGACACCCATTAGCAATCAGCCCCAGCATTTT. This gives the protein CASSQATGRTPISNQPQHF.

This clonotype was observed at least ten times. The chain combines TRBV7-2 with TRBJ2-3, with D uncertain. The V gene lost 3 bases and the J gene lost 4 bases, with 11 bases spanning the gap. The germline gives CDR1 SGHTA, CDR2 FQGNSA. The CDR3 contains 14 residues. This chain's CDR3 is CASSFRWVADTQYF. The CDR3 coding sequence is TGTGCCAGCAGCTTCCGATGGGTAGCAGATACGCAGTATTTT.

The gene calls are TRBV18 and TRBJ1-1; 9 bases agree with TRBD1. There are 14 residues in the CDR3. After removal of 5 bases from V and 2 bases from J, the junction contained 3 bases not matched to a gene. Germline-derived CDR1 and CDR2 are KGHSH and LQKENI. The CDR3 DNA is TGTGCCAGCTCAGCGGACAGGGGCAACACTGAAGCTTTCTTT. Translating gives CASSADRGNTEAFF.

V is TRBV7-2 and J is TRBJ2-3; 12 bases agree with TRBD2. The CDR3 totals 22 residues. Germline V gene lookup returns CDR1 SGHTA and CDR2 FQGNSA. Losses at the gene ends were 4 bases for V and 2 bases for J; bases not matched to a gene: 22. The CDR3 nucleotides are TGTGCCAGCAGCTCCCGGATAGGAGGGTCACTAGCGGGAGGACCCCCCACAGATACGCAGTATTTT. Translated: CASSSRIGGSLAGGPPTDTQYF.